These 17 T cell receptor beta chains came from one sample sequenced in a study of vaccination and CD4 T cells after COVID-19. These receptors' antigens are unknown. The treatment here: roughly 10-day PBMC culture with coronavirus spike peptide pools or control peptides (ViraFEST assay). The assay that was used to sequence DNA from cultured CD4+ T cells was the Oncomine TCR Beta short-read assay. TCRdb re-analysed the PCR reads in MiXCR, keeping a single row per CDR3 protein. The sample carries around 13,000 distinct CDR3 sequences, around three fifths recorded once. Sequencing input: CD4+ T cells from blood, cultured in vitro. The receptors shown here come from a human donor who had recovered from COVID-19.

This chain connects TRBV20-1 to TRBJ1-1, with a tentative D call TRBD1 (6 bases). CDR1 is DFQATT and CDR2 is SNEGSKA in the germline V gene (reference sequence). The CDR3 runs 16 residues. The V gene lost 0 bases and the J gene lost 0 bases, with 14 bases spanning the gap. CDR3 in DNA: TGCAGTGCTAGAGATCTTAGGGGGGGAGTGAACACTGAAGCTTTCTTT. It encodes CSARDLRGGVNTEAFF.

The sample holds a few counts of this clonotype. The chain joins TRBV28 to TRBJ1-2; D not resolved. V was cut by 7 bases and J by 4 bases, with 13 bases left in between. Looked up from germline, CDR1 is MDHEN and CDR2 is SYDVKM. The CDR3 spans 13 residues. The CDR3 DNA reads TGTGCCAGCACCGTCCGGGCGGTCTATGGCTACACCTTC. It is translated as CASTVRAVYGYTF.

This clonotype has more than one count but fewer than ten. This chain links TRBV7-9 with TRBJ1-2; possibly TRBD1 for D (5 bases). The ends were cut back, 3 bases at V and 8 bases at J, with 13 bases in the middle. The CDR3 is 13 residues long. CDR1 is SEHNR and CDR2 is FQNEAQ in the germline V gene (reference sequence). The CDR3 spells CASSLGVPGGYTF. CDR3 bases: TGTGCCAGCAGCTTGGGGGTCCCGGGAGGCTACACCTTC.

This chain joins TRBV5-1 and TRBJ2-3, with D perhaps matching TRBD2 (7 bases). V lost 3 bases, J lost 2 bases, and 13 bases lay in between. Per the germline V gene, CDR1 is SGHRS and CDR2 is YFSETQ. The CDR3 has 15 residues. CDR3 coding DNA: TGCGCCAGCAGCTGGGGGGGGGCCCTCACAGATACGCAGTATTTT. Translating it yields CASSWGGALTDTQYF.

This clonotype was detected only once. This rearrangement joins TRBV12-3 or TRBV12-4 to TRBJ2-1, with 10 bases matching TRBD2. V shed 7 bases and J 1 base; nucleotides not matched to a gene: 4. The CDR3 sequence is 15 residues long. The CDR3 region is CASTRTSGSYNEQFF. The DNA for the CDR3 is TGTGCCAGCACCAGGACTAGCGGTTCCTACAATGAGCAGTTCTTC.

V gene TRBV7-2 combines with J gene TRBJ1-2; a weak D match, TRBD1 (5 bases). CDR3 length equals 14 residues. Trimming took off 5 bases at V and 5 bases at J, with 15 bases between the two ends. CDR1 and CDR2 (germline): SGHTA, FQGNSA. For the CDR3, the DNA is TGTGCCAGCAGCCCGTACCGGCAGGGTTATGGCTACACCTTC. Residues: CASSPYRQGYGYTF.

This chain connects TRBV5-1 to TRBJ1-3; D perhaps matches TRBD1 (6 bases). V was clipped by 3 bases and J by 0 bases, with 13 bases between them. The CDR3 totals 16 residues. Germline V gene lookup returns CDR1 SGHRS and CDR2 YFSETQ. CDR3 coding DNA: TGCGCCAGCAGCTGGGGGGACACCATCTCTGGAAACACCATATATTTT. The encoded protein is CASSWGDTISGNTIYF.

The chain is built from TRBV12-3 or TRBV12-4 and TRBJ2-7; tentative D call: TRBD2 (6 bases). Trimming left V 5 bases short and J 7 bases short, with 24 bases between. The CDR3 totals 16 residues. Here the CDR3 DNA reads TGTGCCAGCAGTCCGGACACCGCGGGGTGGTCGTGGGAGCAGTACTTC. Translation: CASSPDTAGWSWEQYF.

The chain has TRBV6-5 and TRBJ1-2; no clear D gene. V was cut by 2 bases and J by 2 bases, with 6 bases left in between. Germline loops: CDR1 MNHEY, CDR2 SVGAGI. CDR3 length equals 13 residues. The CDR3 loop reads CASSYRQNYGYTF. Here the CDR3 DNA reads TGTGCCAGCAGTTACAGGCAAAACTATGGCTACACCTTC.

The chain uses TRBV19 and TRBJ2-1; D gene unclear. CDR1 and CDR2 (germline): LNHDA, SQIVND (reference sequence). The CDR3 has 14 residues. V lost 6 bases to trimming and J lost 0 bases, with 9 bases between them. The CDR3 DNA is TGTGCCAGTAGCCGACCCGGCTCCTACAATGAGCAGTTCTTC. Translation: CASSRPGSYNEQFF.

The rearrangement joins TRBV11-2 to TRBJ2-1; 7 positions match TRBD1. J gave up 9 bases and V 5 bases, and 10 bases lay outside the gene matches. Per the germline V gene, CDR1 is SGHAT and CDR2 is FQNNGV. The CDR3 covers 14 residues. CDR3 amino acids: CASSPGQSGGEQFF. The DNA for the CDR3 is TGTGCCAGCAGCCCGGGACAGTCGGGCGGTGAGCAGTTCTTC.

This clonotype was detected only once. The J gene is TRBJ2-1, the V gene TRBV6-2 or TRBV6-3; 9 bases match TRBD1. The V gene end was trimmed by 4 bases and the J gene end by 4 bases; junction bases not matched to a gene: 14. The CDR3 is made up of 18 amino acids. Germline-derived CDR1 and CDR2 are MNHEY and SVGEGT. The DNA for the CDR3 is TGTGCCAGCAGTTTTATTCCGGGACAGGGAAATTTATACAATGAGCAGTTCTTC. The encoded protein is CASSFIPGQGNLYNEQFF.

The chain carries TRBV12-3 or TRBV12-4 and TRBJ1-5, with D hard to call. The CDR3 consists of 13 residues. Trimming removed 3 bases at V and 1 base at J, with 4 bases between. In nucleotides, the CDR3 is TGTGCCAGCAGTTTCCAAAGCAATCAGCCCCAGCATTTT. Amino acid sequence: CASSFQSNQPQHF.

Here the CDR3 reads CASSRGTFTEAFF. CDR3 nucleotide sequence: TGTGCCAGCAGCCGTGGGACATTCACTGAAGCTTTCTTT. The chain employs TRBV19 and TRBJ1-1; the D gene is possibly TRBD1 (6 bases). Germline CDR1 is LNHDA and CDR2 is SQIVND (reference sequence). The CDR3 consists of 13 residues. Trimming shortened V by 9 bases and J by 4 bases, and 15 bases separated the two germline ends.

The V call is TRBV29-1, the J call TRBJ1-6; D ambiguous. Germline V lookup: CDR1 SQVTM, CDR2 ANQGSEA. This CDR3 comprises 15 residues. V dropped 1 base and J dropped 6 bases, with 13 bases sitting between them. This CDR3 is CSVEAMVHFNSPLHF. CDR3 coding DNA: TGCAGCGTTGAAGCTATGGTACATTTTAATTCACCCCTCCACTTT.

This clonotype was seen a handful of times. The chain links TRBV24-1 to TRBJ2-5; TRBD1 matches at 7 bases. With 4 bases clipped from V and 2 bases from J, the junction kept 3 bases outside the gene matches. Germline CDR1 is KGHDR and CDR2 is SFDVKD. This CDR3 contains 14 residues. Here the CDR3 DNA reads TGTGCCACCAGTGACCCGGGACAGCAAGAGACCCAGTACTTC. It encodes CATSDPGQQETQYF.

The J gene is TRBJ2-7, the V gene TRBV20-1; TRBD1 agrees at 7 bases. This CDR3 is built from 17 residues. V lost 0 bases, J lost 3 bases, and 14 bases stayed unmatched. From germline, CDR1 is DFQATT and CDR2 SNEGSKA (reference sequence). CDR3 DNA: TGCAGTGCTAGAGATCCCCACAGGGGCAGAACCCGCTACGAGCAGTACTTC. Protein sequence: CSARDPHRGRTRYEQYF.